This T cell receptor (beta chain) was recovered during a study of blood T cell repertoires in COVID-19. Trimming cost V 5 bases and J 9 bases; bases outside gene matches: 15. This CDR3 is built from 15 residues. The germline CDR1 and CDR2 sequences are LNHDA and SQIVND (reference sequence). Clones were sequenced by immunoSEQ multiplex PCR, and TCRdb holds only the in-frame ones, with some missing. The data hold fewer than 400,000 clones, with 70% to 90% observed a single time. The sequence was obtained from a man aged 25 to 40 who had recovered from COVID-19. Sequenced material: PBMCs or T cells enriched from blood (not recorded which). This chain links TRBV19 with TRBJ2-5, with 7 bases lining up with TRBD1. In nucleotides, the CDR3 is TGTGCCAGTAGTGACCGGGACAGATTAGGAGTGGCCCAGTACTTC. Its protein is CASSDRDRLGVAQYF.